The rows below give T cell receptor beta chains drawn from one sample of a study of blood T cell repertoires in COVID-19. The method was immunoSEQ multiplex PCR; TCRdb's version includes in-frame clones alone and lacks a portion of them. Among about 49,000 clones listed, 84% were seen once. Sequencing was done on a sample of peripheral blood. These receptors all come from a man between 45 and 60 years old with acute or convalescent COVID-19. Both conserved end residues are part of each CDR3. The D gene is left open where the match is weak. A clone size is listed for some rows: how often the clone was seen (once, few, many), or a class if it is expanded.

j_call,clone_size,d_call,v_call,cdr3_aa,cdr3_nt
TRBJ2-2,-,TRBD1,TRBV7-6,CASSPGTGNTGELFF,TGTGCCAGCAGCCCCGGGACAGGGAACACCGGGGAGCTGTTTTTT
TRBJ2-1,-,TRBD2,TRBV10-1,CASSELAGGPRFF,TGCGCCAGCAGTGAACTAGCGGGAGGGCCCCGGTTCTTC
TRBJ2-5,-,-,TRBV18,CASSADIQETQYF,TGTGCCAGCTCAGCGGATATCCAAGAGACCCAGTACTTC
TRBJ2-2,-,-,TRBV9,CASTNTRGTGELFF,TGTGCCAGCACCAATACAAGGGGGACCGGGGAGCTGTTTTTT
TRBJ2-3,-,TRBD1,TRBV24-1,CATLYRDRIYF,TGTGCCACCCTATATCGGGACAGGATCTATTTT
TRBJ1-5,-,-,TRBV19,CASSIESNQPQHF,TGTGCCAGTAGTATAGAATCGAATCAGCCCCAGCATTTT
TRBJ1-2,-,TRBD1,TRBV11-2,CASSIPGTGVGGANYGYTF,TGTGCCAGCAGCATACCCGGGACAGGGGTCGGAGGCGCAAACTATGGCTACACCTTC
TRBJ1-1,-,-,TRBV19,CASKKGLTFTEAFF,TGTGCCAGTAAAAAAGGCCTGACTTTCACTGAAGCTTTCTTT
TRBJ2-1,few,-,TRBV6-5,CASSLFLASYNEQFF,TGTGCCAGCAGTTTGTTCCTAGCGTCCTACAATGAGCAGTTCTTC
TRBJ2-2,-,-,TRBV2,CASTRQQGNTGELFF,TGTGCCAGCACGAGACAACAGGGAAACACCGGGGAGCTGTTTTTT
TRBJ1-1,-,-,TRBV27,CASRWTANTEAFF,TGTGCCAGCAGGTGGACAGCGAACACTGAAGCTTTCTTT
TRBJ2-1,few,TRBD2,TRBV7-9,CASSRASGTSGRAYNEQFF,TGTGCCAGCAGCCGGGCCTCCGGGACTAGCGGGAGAGCCTACAATGAGCAGTTCTTC
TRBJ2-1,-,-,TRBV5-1,CASSPTTNEQFF,TGCGCCAGCAGCCCAACTACTAATGAGCAGTTCTTC
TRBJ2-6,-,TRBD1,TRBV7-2,CASSTRQGPSGANVLTF,TGTGCCAGCAGCACCCGACAGGGGCCCTCTGGGGCCAACGTCCTGACTTTC
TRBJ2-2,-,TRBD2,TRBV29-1,CSVATGGAGELFF,TGCAGCGTGGCCACCGGGGGGGCCGGGGAGCTGTTTTTT
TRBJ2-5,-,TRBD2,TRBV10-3,CAIGSTSGRVAQETQYF,TGTGCCATCGGTAGTACTAGCGGGAGGGTTGCCCAAGAGACCCAGTACTTC
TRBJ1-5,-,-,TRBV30,CAWSVQGAGQPQHF,TGTGCCTGGAGTGTACAAGGGGCCGGCCAGCCCCAGCATTTT
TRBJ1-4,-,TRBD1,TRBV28,CASSLPPTGLNEKLFF,TGTGCCAGCAGTTTACCTCCGACAGGGCTTAATGAAAAACTGTTTTTT
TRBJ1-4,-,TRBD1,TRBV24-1,CATSRGQSTNEKLFF,TGTGCCACCAGTAGGGGACAGTCTACTAATGAAAAACTGTTTTTT
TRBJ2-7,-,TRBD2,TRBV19,CASSMGLFYEQYF,TGTGCCAGTAGTATGGGACTATTCTACGAGCAGTACTTC
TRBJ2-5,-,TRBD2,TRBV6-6,CASSNPSGGGRETQYF,TGTGCCAGCAGTAACCCTAGCGGGGGGGGGCGAGAGACCCAGTACTTC
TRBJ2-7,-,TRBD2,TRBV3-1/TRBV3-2,CASRRLAGGGEQYF,TGTGCCAGCAGACGCCTAGCGGGAGGAGGCGAGCAGTACTTC
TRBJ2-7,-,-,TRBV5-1,CASSPGISYEQYF,TGCGCCAGCAGCCCCGGGATCTCCTACGAGCAGTACTTC
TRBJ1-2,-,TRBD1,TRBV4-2,CASSEAGRTGHYGYTF,TGTGCCAGCAGCGAAGCCGGTCGGACAGGGCACTATGGCTACACCTTC
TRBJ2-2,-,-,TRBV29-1,CSVDWPDTGELFF,TGCAGCGTTGATTGGCCCGACACCGGGGAGCTGTTTTTT
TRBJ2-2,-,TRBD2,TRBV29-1,CSVELAGSTGELFF,TGCAGCGTTGAACTAGCGGGGAGTACCGGGGAGCTGTTTTTT
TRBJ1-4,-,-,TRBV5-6,CASSPSATNEKLFF,TGTGCCAGCAGTCCCTCCGCAACTAATGAAAAACTGTTTTTT
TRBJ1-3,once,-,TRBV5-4,CASSSGVGQNGNTIYF,TGTGCCAGCAGCTCGGGGGTTGGGCAGAATGGAAACACCATATATTTT
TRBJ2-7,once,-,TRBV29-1,CSVEDTVGPYEQYF,TGCAGCGTTGAAGACACAGTAGGTCCCTACGAGCAGTACTTC
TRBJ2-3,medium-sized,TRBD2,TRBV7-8,CASSDGGRPTDTQYF,TGTGCCAGCAGCGACGGCGGGAGGCCCACAGATACGCAGTATTTT
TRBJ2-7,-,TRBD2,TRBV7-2,CASSFRAGELPPSSYEQYF,TGTGCCAGCAGCTTTCGTGCGGGAGAGCTCCCACCCAGCTCCTACGAGCAGTACTTC
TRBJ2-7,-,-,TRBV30,CAWSGGELYEQYF,TGTGCCTGGAGTGGCGGGGAACTATACGAGCAGTACTTC
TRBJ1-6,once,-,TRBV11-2,CASSVGSNSPLHF,TGTGCCAGCAGCGTCGGGAGTAATTCACCCCTCCACTTT
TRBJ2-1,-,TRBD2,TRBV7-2,CASSSFIGGLGRDNEQFF,TGTGCCAGCAGCTCTTTTATAGGGGGACTAGGGAGGGACAATGAGCAGTTCTTC
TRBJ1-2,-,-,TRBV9,CASSPKLDSPTYGYTF,TGTGCCAGCAGCCCGAAGCTCGACAGCCCTACCTATGGCTACACCTTC
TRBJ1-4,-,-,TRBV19,CASSIGGATNEKLFF,TGTGCCAGTAGTATAGGCGGAGCAACTAATGAAAAACTGTTTTTT
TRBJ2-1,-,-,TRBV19,CASSIKFSSYNEQFF,TGTGCCAGTAGTATCAAGTTTAGCTCCTACAATGAGCAGTTCTTC
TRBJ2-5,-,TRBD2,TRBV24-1,CATSDLLAGGKETQYF,TGTGCCACCAGTGACCTACTAGCGGGGGGTAAAGAGACCCAGTACTTC
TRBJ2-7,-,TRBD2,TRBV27,CASRGSGRAYEQYF,TGTGCCAGCAGAGGTAGCGGGAGGGCCTACGAGCAGTACTTC
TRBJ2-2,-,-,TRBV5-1,CASSGAGDRSANTGELFF,TGCGCCAGCAGCGGAGCCGGAGACAGGTCCGCGAACACCGGGGAGCTGTTTTTT
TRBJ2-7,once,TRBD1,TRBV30,CAWRWGQGYEQYF,TGTGCCTGGAGGTGGGGACAGGGCTACGAGCAGTACTTC
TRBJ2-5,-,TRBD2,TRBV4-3,CASSPLPAGGSGETQYF,TGCGCCAGCAGCCCCCTCCCGGCGGGGGGCAGCGGAGAGACCCAGTACTTC
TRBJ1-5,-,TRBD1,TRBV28,CASNPPGGFQPQHF,TGTGCCAGCAATCCCCCAGGGGGGTTTCAGCCCCAGCATTTT
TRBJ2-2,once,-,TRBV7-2,CASSFGTSMGELFF,TGTGCCAGCAGCTTCGGGACTTCAATGGGGGAGCTGTTTTTT
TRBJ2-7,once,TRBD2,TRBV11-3,CASSFSSGGPYEQYF,TGTGCCAGCAGCTTCTCTAGCGGGGGACCCTACGAGCAGTACTTC
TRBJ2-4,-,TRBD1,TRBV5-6,CASSLTGLENIQYF,TGTGCCAGCAGCCTGACAGGGTTGGAAAACATTCAGTACTTC
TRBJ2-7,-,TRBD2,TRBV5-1,CASSLGSGGYEQYF,TGCGCCAGCAGCTTGGGTAGCGGGGGCTACGAGCAGTACTTC
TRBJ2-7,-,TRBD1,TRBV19,CASSIEHYRGELYEQYF,TGTGCCAGTAGTATTGAACACTACAGGGGAGAACTCTACGAGCAGTACTTC
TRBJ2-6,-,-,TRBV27,CASSFRTAYSGANVLTF,TGTGCCAGCAGTTTTAGGACAGCCTACTCTGGGGCCAACGTCCTGACTTTC
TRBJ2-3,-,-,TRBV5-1,CATTTDPVTDTQYF,TGCGCCACGACGACAGACCCAGTCACAGATACGCAGTATTTT
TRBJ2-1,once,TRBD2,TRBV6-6,CASSRGSGVSSYNEQFF,TGTGCCAGCAGTCGGGGTAGCGGGGTAAGCTCCTACAATGAGCAGTTCTTC
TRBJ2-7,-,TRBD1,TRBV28,CASSPTGDAFYEQYF,TGTGCCAGCAGTCCTACAGGGGATGCCTTCTACGAGCAGTACTTC
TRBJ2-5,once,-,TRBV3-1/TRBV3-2,CASSQRARWETQYF,TGTGCCAGCAGCCAGAGGGCCAGGTGGGAGACCCAGTACTTC
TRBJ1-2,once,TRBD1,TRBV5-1,CASSPDRGRGSEGPNYGYTF,TGCGCCAGCAGCCCGGACAGGGGGCGCGGTAGTGAAGGGCCTAACTATGGCTACACCTTC